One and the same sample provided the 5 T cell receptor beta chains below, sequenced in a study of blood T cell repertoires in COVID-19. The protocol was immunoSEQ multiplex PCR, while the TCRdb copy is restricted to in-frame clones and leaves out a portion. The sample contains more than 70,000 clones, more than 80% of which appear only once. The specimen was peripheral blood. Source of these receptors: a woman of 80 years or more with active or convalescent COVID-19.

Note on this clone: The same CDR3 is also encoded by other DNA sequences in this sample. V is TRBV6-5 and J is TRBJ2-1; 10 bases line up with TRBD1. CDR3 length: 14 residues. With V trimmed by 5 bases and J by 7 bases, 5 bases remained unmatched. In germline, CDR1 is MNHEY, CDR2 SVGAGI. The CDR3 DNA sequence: TGTGCCAGCAGTAGACAGGGGGCGCGGAATGAGCAGTTCTTC. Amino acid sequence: CASSRQGARNEQFF.

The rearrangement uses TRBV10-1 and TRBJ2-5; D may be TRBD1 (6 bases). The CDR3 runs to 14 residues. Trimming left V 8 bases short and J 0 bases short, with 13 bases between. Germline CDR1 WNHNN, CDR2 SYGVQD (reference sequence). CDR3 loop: CASGGQSDQETQYF. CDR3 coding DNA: TGCGCCAGCGGCGGACAGTCGGACCAAGAGACCCAGTACTTC.

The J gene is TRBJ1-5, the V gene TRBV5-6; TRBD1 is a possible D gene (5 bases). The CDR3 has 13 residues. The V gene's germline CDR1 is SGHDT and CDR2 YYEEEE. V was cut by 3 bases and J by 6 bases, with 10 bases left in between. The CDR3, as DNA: TGTGCCAGCAGCTGGGCGGGGGGTCAGCCCCAGCATTTT. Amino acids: CASSWAGGQPQHF.

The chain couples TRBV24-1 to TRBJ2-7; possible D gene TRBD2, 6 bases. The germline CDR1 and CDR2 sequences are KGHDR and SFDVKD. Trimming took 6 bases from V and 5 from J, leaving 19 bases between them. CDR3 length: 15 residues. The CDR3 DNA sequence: TGTGCCACCAGTCCACACCTAAGCGGAGGGGACGAGCAGTACTTC. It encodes CATSPHLSGGDEQYF.

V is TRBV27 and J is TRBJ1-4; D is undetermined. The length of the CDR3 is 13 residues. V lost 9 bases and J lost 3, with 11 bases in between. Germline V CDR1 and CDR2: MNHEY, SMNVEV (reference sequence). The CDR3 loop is CASQSGSNEKLFF. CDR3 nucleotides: TGTGCCAGTCAATCGGGGTCTAATGAAAAACTGTTTTTT.